This entry lists 2 T cell receptor beta chains sequenced from one sample in a study of beta chain features in type 1 diabetes. The study's findings and limits: Shortening that was moderate but significant affected the TCRB CDR3s of Type 1 diabetes patients in all four CD4+ subsets.

Isolated RNA was reverse transcribed in full, so expressed TCRB transcripts were sequenced. TCRdb keeps only in-frame clones here, not all; method: immunoSEQ multiplex PCR. The data contain 130,000 or so clones, approximately 15% of them singletons. These receptors have no known antigen. Sequenced material: central memory CD4+ T cells from blood. All receptors derive from a man aged 18 to 30 with type 1 diabetes.

This chain links TRBV9 with TRBJ2-3; D is undetermined. Germline CDR1 and CDR2: SGDLS and YYNGEE. The CDR3 is 14 residues long. V was clipped by 4 bases and J by 2 bases, with 11 bases between them. CDR3 in amino acids: CASSQFEFTDTQYF. The CDR3 coding sequence is TGTGCCAGCAGCCAGTTCGAATTCACAGATACGCAGTATTTT.

This clone turned up a few times. The chain uses TRBV19 and TRBJ2-7, with 7 bases lining up with TRBD1. Germline V CDR1 and CDR2: LNHDA, SQIVND (reference sequence). Trimming cost V 5 bases and J 0 bases; bases outside gene matches: 7. The CDR3 runs to 15 residues. CDR3 DNA sequence: TGTGCCAGTAGTTCCCCGGGACAGCACTCCTACGAGCAGTACTTC. This encodes CASSSPGQHSYEQYF.